The clone carrying this T cell receptor beta chain was counted only a few times. Its cognate antigen is unknown. This sample is drawn from a study of T cells after yellow fever vaccination. Study-wide points: At 95% to 97% for CD4 and about 88% for CD8, most primary-vaccination clones showed up again after the booster.

The CDR3 is made up of 19 amino acids. Trimming removed 4 bases at V and 6 bases at J, with 29 bases between. The germline CDR1 and CDR2 sequences are LGHNA and YSLEER. TCRdb reprocessed the 5' RACE reads with MiXCR, giving one entry per CDR3 protein. The sample yields 240,000 or so distinct CDR3 sequences, around 7% seen once. The sequence was collected from a man aged 30 to 45 who received the YFV17D yellow fever vaccine. Material: CD4+ T cells sorted from PBMCs, obtained 15 days after the yellow fever booster vaccination. The V call is TRBV4-3, the J call TRBJ2-3; no clear D. The CDR3 sequence: CASSRRVTSTWITPDTQYF. Here the CDR3 DNA reads TGCGCCAGCAGCCGACGCGTCACCTCAACTTGGATAACTCCCGATACGCAGTATTTT.